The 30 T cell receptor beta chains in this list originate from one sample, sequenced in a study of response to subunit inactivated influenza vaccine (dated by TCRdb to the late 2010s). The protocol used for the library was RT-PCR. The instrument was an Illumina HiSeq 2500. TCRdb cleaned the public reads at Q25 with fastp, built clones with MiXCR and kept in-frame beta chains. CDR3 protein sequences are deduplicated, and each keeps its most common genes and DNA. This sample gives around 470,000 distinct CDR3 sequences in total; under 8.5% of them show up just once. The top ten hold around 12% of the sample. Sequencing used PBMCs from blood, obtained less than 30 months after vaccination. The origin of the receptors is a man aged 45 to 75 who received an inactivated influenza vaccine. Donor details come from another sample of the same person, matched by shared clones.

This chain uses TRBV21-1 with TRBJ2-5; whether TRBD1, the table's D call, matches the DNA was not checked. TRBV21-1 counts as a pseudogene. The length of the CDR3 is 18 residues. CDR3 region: CASSKGKTGTLYQETQYF. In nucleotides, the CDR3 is TGTGCCAGCAGCAAAGGGAAAACCGGGACGTTGTACCAAGAGACCCAGTACTTC.

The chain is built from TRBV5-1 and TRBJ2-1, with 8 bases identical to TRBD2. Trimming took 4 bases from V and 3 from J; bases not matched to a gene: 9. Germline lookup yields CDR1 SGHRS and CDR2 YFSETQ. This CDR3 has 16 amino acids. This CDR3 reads CASSPSGFMGYNEQFF. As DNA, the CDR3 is TGCGCCAGCAGCCCTAGCGGGTTTATGGGCTACAATGAGCAGTTCTTC. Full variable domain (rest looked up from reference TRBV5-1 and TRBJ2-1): KAGVTQTPRYLIKTRGQQVTLSCSPISGHRSVSWYQQTPGQGLQFLFEYFSETQRNKGNFPGRFSGRQFSNSRSEMNVSTLELGDSALYLCASSPSGFMGYNEQFFGPGTRLTVL.

This CDR3 is CASSYSRVLYEQYF. The CDR3 DNA is TGTGCCAGCAGTTACTCGAGGGTCCTCTACGAGCAGTACTTC. The chain uses TRBV6-2 or TRBV6-3 and TRBJ2-7; D is perhaps TRBD2 (5 bases). The CDR3 sequence is 14 residues long. V was trimmed by 0 bases and J by 3 bases, leaving 9 bases between them. Per germline, CDR1 MNHEY and CDR2 SVGEGT.

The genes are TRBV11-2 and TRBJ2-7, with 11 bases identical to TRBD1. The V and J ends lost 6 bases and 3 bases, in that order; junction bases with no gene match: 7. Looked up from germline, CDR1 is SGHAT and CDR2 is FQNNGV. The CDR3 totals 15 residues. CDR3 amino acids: CASRYTGTGGYEQYF. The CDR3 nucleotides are TGTGCCAGCAGGTATACCGGGACAGGGGGCTACGAGCAGTACTTC.

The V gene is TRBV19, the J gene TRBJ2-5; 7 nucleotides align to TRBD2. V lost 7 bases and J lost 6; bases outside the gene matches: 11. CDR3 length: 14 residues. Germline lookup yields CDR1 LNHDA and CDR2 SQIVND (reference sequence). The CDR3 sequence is CASKAAGASKTQYF. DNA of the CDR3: TGTGCCAGTAAAGCGGCGGGAGCTTCGAAGACCCAGTACTTC.

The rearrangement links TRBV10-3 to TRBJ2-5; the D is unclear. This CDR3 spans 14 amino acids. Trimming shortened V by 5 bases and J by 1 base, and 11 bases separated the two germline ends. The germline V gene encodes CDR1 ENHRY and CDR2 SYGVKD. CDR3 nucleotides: TGTGCCATCAGTTCTGCCAGATCCCAAGAGACCCAGTACTTC. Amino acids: CAISSARSQETQYF.

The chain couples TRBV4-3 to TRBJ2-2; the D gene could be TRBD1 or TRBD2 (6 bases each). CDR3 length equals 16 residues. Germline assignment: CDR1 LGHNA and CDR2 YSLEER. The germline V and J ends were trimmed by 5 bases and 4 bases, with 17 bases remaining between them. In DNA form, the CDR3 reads TGCGCCAGCAGCAGGAAGACAGGAGGGTCCACCGGGGAGCTGTTTTTT. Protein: CASSRKTGGSTGELFF.

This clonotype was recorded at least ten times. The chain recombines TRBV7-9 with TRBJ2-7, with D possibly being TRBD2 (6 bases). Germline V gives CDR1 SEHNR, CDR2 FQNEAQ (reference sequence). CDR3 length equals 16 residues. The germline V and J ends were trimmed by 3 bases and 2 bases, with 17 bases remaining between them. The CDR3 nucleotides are TGTGCCAGCAGCTTTTCGGACTACCTTAGCCCCTACGAGCAGTACTTC. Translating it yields CASSFSDYLSPYEQYF.

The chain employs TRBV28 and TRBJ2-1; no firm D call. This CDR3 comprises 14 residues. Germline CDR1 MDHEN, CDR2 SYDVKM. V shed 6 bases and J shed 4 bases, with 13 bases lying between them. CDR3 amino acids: CASSSLVGYNEQFF. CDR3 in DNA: TGTGCCAGCAGCTCCCTCGTCGGGTACAATGAGCAGTTCTTC.

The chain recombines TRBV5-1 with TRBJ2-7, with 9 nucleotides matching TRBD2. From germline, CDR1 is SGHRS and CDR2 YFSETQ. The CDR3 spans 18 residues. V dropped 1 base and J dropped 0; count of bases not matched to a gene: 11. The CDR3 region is CASSLKSTSGGSSYEQYF. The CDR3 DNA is TGCGCCAGCAGCTTGAAATCGACTAGCGGAGGTAGCTCCTACGAGCAGTACTTC.

The CDR3 region has the DNA TGCGCCAGCAGCGTTGGACAGGGCGGTAATGAGCAGTTCTTC. This codes for CASSVGQGGNEQFF. The J gene is TRBJ2-1, the V gene TRBV5-1, with 8 bases aligning to TRBD1. The CDR3 contains 14 residues. Per germline, CDR1 SGHRS and CDR2 YFSETQ. The J segment lost 7 bases and the V segment lost 4 bases, leaving 7 bases of the junction unmatched.

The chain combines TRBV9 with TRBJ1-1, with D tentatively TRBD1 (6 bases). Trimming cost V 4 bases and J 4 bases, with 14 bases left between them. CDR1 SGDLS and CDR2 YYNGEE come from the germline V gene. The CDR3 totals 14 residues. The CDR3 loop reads CASSPRQAITEAFF. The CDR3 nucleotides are TGTGCCAGCAGCCCACGACAGGCGATCACTGAAGCTTTCTTT.

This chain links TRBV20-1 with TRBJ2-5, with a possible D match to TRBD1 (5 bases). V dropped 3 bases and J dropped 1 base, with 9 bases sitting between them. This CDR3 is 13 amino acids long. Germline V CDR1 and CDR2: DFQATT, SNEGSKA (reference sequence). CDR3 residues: CSASWTRQETQYF. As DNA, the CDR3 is TGCAGTGCTAGCTGGACACGCCAAGAGACCCAGTACTTC.

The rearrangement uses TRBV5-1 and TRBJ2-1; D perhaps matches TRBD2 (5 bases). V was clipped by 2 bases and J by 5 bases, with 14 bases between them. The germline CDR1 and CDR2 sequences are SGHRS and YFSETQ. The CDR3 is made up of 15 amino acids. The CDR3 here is CASSLLGPTHNEQFF. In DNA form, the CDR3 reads TGCGCCAGCAGCTTACTAGGTCCCACACACAATGAGCAGTTCTTC.

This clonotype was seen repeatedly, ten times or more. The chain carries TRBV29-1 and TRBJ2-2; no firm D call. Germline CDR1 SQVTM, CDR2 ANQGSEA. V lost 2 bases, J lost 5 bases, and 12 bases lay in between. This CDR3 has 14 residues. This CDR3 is CSVEKSRQTGELFF. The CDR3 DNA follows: TGCAGCGTTGAAAAGTCTCGGCAGACCGGGGAGCTGTTTTTT.

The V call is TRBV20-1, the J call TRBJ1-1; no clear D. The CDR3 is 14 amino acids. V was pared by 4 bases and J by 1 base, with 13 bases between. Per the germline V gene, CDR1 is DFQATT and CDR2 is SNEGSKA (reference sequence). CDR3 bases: TGCAGTGCTATTCAGCCACTCACGAACACTGAAGCTTTCTTT. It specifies CSAIQPLTNTEAFF.

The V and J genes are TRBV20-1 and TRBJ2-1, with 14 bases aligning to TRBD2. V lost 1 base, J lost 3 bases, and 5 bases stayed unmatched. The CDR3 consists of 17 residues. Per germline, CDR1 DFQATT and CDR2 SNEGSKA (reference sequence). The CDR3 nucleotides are TGCAGTGCTAGAGTAGGGACTAGCGGGAGATTCTACAATGAGCAGTTCTTC. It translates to CSARVGTSGRFYNEQFF.

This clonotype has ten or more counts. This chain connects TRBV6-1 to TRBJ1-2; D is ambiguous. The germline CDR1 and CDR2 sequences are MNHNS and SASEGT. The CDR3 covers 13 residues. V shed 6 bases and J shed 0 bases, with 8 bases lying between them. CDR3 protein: CASRLTSNYGYTF. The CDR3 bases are TGTGCCAGCAGACTGACGTCTAACTATGGCTACACCTTC.

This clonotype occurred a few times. The chain's CDR3 is CASSSGYTYGYTF. The CDR3, as DNA: TGTGCCAGCAGTTCCGGTTATACCTATGGCTACACCTTC. This sequence joins TRBV28 and TRBJ1-2; D gene uncertain. Germline V gene lookup returns CDR1 MDHEN and CDR2 SYDVKM. V gave up 4 bases and J gave up 4 bases, with 10 bases separating them. The CDR3 covers 13 residues.

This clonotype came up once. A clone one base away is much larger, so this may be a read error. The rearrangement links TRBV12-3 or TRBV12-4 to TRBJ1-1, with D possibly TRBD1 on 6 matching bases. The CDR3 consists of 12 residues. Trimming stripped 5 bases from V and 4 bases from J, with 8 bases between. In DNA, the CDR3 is TGTGCCAGCAGTCAGGGGAGCACTGAAGCTTTCTTT. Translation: CASSQGSTEAFF.

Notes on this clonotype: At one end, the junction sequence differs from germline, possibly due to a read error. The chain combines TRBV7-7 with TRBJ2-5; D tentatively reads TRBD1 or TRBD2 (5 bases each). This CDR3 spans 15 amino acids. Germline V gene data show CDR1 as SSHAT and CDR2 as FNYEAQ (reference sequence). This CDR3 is CASSLGWGFEETQYF. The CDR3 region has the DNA TGTGCTAGCAGCTTAGGTTGGGGGTTTGAGGAGACCCAGTACTTC.

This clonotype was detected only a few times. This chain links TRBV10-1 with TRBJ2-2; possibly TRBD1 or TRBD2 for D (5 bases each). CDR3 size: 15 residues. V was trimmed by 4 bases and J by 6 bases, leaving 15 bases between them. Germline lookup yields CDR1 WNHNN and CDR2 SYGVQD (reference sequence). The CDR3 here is CASSVGGSVAGELFF. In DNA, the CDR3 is TGCGCCAGCAGTGTTGGGGGTTCGGTGGCCGGGGAGCTGTTTTTT.

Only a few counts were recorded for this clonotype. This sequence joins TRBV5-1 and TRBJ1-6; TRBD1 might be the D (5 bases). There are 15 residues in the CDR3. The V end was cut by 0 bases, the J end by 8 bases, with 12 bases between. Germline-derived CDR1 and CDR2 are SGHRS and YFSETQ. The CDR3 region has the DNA TGCGCCAGCAGCTTGGAGCACAGGATAGATTCACCCCTCCACTTT. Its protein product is CASSLEHRIDSPLHF.

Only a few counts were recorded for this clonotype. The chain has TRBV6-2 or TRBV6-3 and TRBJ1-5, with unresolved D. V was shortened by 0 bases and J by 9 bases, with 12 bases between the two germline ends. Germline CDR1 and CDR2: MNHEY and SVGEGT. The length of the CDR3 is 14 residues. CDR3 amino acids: CASSYSNPPAPQHF. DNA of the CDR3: TGTGCCAGCAGTTACTCAAATCCCCCAGCGCCCCAGCATTTT.

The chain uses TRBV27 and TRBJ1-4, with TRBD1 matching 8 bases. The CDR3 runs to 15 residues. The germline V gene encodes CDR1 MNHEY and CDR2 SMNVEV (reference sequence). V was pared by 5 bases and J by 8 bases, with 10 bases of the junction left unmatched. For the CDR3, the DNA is TGTGCCAGCAGTCCGCGACAGGGGCAGGCCGAAAAACTGTTTTTT. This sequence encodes CASSPRQGQAEKLFF.

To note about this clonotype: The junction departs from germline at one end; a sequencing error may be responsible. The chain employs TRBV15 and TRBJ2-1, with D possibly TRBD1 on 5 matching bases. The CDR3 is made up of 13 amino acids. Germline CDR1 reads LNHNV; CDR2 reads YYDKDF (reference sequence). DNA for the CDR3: TGTGCCACCAGCGGAGACAGCAACAATGAGCAGTTCTTC. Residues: CATSGDSNNEQFF.

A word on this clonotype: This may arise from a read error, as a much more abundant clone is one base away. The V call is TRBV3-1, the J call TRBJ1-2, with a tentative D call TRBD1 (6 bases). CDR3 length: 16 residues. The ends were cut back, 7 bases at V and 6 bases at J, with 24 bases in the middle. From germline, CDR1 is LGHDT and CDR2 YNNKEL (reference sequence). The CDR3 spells CASTTGILTGRNGYTF. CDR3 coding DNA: TGTGCCAGCACCACCGGCATTTTAACAGGGAGAAATGGCTACACCTTC.

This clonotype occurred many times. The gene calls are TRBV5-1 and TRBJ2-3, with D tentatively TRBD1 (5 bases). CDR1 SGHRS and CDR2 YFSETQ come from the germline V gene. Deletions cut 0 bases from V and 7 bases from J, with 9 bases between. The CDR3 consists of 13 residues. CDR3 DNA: TGCGCCAGCAGCTTGGCGCAGGGCCATACGCAGTATTTT. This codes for CASSLAQGHTQYF.

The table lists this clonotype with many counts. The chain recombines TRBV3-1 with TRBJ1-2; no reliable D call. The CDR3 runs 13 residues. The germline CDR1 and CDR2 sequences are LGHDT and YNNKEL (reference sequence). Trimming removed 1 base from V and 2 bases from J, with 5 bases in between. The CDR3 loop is CASSQGLNYGYTF. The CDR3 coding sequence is TGTGCCAGCAGCCAAGGGCTGAACTATGGCTACACCTTC. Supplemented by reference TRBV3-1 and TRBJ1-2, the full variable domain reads DTAVSQTPKYLVTQMGNDKSIKCEQNLGHDTMYWYKQDSKKFLKIMFSYNNKELIINETVPNRFSPKSPDKAHLNLHINSLELGDSAVYFCASSQGLNYGYTFGSGTRLTVV.

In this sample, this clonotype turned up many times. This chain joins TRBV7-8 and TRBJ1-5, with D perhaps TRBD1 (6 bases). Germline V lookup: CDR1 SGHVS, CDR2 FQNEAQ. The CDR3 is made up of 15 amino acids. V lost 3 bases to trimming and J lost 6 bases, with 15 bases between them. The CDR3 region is CASSLGRGGGQPQHF. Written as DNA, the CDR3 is TGTGCCAGCAGCTTGGGCAGGGGAGGTGGTCAGCCCCAGCATTTT.